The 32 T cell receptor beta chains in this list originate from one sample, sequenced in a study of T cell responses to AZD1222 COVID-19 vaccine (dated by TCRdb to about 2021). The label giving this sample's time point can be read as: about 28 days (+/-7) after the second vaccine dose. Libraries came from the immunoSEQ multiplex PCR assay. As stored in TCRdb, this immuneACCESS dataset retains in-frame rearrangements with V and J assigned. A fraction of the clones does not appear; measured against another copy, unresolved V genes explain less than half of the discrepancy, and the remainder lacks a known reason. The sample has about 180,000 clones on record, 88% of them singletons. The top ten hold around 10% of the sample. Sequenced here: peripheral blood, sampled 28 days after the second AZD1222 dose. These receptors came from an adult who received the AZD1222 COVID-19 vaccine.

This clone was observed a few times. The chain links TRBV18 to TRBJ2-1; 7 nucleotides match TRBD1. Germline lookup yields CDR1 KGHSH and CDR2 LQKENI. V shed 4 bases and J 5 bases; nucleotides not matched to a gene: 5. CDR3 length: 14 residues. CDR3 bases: TGTGCCAGCTCACTAACACAGGGGAACAATGAGCAGTTCTTC. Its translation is CASSLTQGNNEQFF. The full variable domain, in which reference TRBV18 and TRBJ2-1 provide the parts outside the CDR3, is NAGVMQNPRHLVRRRGQEARLRCSPMKGHSHVYWYRQLPEEGLKFMVYLQKENIIDESGMPKERFSAEFPKEGPSILRIQQVVRGDSAAYFCASSLTQGNNEQFFGPGTRLTVL.

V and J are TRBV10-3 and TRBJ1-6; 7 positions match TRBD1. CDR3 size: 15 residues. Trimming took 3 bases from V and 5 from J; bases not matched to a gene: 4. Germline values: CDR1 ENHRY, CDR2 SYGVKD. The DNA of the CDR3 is TGTGCCATCAGTGATATAACAGGGGATAATTCACCCCTCCACTTT. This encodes CAISDITGDNSPLHF.

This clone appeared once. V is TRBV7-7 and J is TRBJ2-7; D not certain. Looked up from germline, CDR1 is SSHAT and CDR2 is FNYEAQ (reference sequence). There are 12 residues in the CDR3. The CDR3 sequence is CASPAIAYEQYF. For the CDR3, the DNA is TGTGCTAGCCCGGCTATCGCCTACGAGCAGTACTTC.

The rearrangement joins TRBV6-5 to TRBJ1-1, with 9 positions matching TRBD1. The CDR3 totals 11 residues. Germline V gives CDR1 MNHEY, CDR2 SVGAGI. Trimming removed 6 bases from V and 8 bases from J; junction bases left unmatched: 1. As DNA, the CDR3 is TGTGCCAGCAGGGGACAGGGCGAAGCTTTCTTT. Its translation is CASRGQGEAFF.

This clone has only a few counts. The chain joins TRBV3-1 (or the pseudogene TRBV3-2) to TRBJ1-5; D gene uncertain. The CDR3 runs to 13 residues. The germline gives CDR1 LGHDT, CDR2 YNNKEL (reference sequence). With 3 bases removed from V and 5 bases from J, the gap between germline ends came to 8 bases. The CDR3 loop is CASSHGEHQPQHF. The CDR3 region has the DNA TGTGCCAGCAGCCACGGCGAGCATCAGCCCCAGCATTTT.

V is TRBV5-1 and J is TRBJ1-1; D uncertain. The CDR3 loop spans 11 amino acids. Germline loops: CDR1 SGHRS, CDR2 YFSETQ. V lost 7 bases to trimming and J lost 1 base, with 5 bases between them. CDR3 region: CASGSNTEAFF. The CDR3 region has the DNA TGCGCCAGCGGATCGAACACTGAAGCTTTCTTT.

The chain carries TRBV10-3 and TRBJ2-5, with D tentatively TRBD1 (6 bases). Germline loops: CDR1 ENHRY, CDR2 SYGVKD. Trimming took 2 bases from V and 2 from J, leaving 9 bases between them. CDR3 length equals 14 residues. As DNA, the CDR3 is TGTGCCATCAGTGAGGGACAGAGTCAAGAGACCCAGTACTTC. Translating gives CAISEGQSQETQYF.

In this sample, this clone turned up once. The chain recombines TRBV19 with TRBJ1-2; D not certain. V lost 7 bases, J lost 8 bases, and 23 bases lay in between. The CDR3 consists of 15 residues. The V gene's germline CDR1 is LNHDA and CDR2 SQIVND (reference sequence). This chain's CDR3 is CASTLPNPGSHGYTF. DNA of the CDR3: TGTGCCAGTACCCTCCCCAATCCCGGGAGCCACGGCTACACCTTC.

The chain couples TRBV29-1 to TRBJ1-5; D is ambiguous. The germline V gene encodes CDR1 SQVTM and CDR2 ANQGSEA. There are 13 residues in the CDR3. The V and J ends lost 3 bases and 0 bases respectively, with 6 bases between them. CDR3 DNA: TGCAGCGTTGAGGAGAATAGCAATCAGCCCCAGCATTTT. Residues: CSVEENSNQPQHF. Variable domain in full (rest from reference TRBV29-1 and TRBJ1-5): SAVISQKPSRDICQRGTSLTIQCQVDSQVTMMFWYRQQPGQSLTLIATANQGSEATYESGFVIDKFPISRPNLTFSTLTVSNMSPEDSSIYLCSVEENSNQPQHFGDGTRLSIL.

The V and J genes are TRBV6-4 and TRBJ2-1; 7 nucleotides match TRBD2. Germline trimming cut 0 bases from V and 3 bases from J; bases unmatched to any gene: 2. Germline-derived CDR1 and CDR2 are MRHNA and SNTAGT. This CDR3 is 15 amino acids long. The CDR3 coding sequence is TGTGCCAGCAGTGACTCGGGGGGGTTCTACAATGAGCAGTTCTTC. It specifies CASSDSGGFYNEQFF.

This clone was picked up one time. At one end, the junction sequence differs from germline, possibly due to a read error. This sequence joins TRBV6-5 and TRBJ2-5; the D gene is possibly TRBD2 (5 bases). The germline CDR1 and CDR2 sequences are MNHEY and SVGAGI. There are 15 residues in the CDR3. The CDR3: CASSNSMGVSETQYF. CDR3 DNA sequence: TGTGCCAGCAGTAACTCCATGGGAGTATCGGAGACCCAGTACTTC.

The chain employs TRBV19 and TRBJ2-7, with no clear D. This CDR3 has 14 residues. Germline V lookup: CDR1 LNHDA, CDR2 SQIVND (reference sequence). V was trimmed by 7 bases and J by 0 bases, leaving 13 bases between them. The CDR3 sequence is CASTDTRSSYEQYF. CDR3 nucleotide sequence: TGTGCCAGTACCGACACAAGGAGCTCCTACGAGCAGTACTTC.

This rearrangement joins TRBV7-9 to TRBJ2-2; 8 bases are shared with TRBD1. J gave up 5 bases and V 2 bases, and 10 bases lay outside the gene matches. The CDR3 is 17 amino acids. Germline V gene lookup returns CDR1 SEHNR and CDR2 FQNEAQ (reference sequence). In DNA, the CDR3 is TGTGCCAGCAGCTTACCATTCCGACAGGGGATTACCGGGGAGCTGTTTTTT. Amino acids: CASSLPFRQGITGELFF. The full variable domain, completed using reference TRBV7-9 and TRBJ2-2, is DTGVSQNPRHKITKRGQNVTFRCDPISEHNRLYWYRQTLGQGPEFLTYFQNEAQLEKSRLLSDRFSAERPKGSFSTLEIQRTEQGDSAMYLCASSLPFRQGITGELFFGEGSRLTVL.

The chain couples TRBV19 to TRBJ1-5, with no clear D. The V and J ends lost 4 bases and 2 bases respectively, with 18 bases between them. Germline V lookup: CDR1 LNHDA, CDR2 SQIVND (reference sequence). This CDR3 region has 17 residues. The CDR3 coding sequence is TGTGCCAGTAGTAAGACCCAGGTGGGGTTCGGCAATCAGCCCCAGCATTTT. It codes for CASSKTQVGFGNQPQHF. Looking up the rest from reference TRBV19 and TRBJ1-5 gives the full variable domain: DGGITQSPKYLFRKEGQNVTLSCEQNLNHDAMYWYRQDPGQGLRLIYYSQIVNDFQKGDIAEGYSVSREKKESFPLTVTSAQKNPTAFYLCASSKTQVGFGNQPQHFGDGTRLSIL.

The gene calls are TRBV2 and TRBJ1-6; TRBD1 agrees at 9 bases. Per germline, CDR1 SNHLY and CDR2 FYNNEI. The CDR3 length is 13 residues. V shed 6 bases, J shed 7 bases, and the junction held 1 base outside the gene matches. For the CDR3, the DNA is TGTGCCAGCAGGACAGGGGGGAATTCACCCCTCCACTTT. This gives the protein CASRTGGNSPLHF.

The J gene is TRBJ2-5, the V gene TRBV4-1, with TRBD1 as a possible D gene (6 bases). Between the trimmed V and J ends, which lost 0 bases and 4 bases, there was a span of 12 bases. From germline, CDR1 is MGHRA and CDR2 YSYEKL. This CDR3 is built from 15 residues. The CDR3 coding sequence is TGCGCCAGCAGCCAAGACCAGGGGTCAGGAGAGACCCAGTACTTC. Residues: CASSQDQGSGETQYF.

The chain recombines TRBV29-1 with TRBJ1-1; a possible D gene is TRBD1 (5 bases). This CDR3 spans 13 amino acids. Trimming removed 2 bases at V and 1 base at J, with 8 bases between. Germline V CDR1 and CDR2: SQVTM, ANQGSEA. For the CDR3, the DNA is TGCAGCGTTGAACCGGGGGGGAACACTGAAGCTTTCTTT. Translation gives CSVEPGGNTEAFF.

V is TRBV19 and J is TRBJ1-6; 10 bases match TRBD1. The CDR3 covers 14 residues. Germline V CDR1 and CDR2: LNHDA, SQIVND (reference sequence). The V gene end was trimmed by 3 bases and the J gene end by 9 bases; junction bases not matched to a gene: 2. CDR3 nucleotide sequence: TGTGCCAGTAGTATCCGGGACAGGGGTTCACCCCTCCACTTT. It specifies CASSIRDRGSPLHF.

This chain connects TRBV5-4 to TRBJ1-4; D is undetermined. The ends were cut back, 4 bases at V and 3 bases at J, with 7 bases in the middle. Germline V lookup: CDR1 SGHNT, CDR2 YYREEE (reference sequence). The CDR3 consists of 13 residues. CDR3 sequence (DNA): TGTGCCAGCAGCCCGGGAGCTAATGAAAAACTGTTTTTT. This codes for CASSPGANEKLFF.

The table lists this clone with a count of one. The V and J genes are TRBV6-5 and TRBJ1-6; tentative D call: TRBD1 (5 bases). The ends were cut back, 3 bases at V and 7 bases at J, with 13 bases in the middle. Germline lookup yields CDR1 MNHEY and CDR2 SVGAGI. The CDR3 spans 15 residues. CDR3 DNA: TGTGCCAGCAGTTATTCGTCAGGGAACAATTCACCCCTCCACTTT. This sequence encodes CASSYSSGNNSPLHF.

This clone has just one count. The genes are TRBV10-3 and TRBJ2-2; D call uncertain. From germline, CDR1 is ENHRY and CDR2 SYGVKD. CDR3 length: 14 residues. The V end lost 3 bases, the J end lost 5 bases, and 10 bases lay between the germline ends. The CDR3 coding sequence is TGTGCCATCAGTGATGGGGTCTTGACCGGGGAGCTGTTTTTT. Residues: CAISDGVLTGELFF.

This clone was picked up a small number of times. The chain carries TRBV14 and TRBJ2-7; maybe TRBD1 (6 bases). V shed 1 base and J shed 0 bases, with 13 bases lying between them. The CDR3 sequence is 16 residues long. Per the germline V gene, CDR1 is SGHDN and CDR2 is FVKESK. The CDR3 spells CASSQGPDSDSYEQYF. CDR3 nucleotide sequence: TGTGCCAGCAGCCAAGGGCCGGACAGTGACTCCTACGAGCAGTACTTC.

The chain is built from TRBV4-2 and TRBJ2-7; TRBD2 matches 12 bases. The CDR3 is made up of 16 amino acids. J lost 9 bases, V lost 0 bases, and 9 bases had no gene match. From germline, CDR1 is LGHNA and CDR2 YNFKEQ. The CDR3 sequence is CASSQDPSGGAQAQYF. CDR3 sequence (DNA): TGTGCCAGCAGCCAAGATCCTAGCGGGGGGGCCCAGGCGCAGTACTTC.

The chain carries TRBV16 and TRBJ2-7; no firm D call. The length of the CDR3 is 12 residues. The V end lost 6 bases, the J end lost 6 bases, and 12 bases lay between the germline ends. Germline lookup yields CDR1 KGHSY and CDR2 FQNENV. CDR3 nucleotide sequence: TGTGCCAGCAGTCCATCTTGGAGCGAGCAGTACTTC. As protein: CASSPSWSEQYF.

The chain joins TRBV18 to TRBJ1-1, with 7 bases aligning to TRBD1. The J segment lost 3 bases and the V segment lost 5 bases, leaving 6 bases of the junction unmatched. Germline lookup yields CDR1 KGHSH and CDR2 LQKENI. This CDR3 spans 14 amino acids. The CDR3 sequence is CASSTDRQYTEAFF. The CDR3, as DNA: TGTGCCAGCTCAACGGACAGGCAATACACTGAAGCTTTCTTT.

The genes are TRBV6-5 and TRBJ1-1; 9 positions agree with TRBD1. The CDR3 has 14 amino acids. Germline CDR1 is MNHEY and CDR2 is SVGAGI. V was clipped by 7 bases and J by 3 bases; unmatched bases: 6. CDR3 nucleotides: TGTGCCAGCACACAGGGGGCCGGGGACACTGAAGCTTTCTTT. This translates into CASTQGAGDTEAFF.

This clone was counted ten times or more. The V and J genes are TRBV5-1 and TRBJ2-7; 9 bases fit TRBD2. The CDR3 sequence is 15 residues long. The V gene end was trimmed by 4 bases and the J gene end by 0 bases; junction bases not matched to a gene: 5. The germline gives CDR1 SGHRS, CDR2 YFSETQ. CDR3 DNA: TGCGCCAGCAGCACCTCGGGACTAGCCTCCTACGAGCAGTACTTC. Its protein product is CASSTSGLASYEQYF.

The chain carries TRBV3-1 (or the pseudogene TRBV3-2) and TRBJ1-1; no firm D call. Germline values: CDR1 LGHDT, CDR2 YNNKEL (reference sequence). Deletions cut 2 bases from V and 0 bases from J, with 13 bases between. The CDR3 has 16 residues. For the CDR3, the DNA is TGTGCCAGCAGCCAAAAGTCGATCCCCATGAACACTGAAGCTTTCTTT. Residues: CASSQKSIPMNTEAFF.

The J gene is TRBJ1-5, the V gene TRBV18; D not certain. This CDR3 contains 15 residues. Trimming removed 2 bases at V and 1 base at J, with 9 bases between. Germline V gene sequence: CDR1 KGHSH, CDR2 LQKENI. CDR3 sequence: CASSPGLPSNQPQHF. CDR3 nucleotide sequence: TGTGCCAGCTCACCAGGGTTACCAAGCAATCAGCCCCAGCATTTT.

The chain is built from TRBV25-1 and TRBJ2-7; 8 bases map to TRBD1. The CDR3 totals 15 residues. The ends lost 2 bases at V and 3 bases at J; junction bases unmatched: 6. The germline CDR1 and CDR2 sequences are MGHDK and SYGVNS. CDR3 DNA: TGTGCCAGCAGTGAAAGGACAGGGTTGGACTACGAGCAGTACTTC. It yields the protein CASSERTGLDYEQYF.

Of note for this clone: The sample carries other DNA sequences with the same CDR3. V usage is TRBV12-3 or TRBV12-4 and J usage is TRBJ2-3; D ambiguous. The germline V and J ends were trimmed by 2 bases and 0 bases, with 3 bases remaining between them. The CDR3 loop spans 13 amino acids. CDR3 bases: TGTGCCAGCAGTTTAACAAGCACAGATACGCAGTATTTT. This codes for CASSLTSTDTQYF.

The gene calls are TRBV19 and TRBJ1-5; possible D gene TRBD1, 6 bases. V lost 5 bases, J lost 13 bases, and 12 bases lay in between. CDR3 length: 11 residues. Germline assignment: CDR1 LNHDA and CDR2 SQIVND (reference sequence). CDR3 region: CASSLPGAQHF. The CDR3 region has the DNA TGTGCCAGTAGTTTACCGGGGGCACAGCATTTT.